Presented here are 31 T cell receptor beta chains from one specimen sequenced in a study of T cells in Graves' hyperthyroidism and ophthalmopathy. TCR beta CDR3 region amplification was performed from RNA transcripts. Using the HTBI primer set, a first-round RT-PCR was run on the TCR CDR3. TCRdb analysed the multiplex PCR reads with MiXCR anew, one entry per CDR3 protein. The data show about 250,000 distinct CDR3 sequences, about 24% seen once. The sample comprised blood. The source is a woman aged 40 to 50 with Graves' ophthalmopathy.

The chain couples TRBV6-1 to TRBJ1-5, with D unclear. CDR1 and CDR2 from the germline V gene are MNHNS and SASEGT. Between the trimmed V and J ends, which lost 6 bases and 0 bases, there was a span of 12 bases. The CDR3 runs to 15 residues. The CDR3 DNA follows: TGTGCCAGCAGGAGGAGGGTGAATAGCAATCAGCCCCAGCATTTT. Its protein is CASRRRVNSNQPQHF.

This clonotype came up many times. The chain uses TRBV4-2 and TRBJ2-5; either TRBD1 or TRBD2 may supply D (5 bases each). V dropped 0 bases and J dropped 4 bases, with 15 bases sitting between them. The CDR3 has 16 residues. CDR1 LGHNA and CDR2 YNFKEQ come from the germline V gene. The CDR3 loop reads CASSQEKGSWGETQYF. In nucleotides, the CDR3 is TGTGCCAGCAGCCAAGAAAAGGGGAGCTGGGGAGAGACCCAGTACTTC.

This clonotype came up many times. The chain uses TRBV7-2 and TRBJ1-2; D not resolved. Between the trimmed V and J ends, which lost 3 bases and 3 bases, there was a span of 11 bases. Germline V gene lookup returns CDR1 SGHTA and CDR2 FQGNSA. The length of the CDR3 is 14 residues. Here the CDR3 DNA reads TGTGCCAGCAGCTTGACTCGGGGAGACTATGGCTACACCTTC. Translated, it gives CASSLTRGDYGYTF.

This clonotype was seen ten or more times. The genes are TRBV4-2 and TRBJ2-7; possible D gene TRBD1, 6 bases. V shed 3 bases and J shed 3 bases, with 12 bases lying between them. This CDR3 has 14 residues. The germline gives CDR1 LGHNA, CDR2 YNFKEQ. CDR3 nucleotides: TGTGCCAGCAGCCAGGATACAGGGAGCTACGAGCAGTACTTC. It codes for CASSQDTGSYEQYF.

CDR3 nucleotide sequence: TGTGCCAGCAGAAGACAGGGATTCTATGGCTACACCTTC. Translating gives CASRRQGFYGYTF. J is TRBJ1-2 and V is TRBV6-1; 7 bases line up with TRBD1. Per the germline V gene, CDR1 is MNHNS and CDR2 is SASEGT. V shed 6 bases, J shed 4 bases, and the junction held 5 bases outside the gene matches. CDR3 length equals 13 residues.

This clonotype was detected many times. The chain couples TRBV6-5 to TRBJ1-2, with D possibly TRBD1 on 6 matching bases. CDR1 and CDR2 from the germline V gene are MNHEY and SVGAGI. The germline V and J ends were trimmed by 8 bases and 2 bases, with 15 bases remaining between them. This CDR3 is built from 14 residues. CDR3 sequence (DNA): TGTGCCAGCCTAGACCCAGGGGCCAACTATGGCTACACCTTC. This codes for CASLDPGANYGYTF.

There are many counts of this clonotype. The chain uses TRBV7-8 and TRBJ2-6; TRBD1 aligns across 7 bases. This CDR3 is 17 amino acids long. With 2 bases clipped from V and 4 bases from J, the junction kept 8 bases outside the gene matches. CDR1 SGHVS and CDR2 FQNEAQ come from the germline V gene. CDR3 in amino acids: CASSLPRQGAGANVLTF. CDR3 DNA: TGTGCCAGCAGCTTACCGCGACAGGGTGCCGGGGCCAACGTCCTGACTTTC.

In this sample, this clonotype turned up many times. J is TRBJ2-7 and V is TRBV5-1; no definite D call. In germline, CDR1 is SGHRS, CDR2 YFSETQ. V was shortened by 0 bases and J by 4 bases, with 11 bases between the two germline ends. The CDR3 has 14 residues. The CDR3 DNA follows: TGCGCCAGCAGCTTGGCCTTTGGCAGTTACGAGCAGTACTTC. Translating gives CASSLAFGSYEQYF.

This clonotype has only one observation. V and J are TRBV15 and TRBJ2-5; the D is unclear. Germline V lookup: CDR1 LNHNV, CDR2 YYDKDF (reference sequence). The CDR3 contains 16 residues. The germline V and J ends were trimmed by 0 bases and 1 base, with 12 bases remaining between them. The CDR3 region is CATSRDQQGPQETQYF. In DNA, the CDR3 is TGTGCCACCAGCAGAGATCAACAAGGACCCCAAGAGACCCAGTACTTC.

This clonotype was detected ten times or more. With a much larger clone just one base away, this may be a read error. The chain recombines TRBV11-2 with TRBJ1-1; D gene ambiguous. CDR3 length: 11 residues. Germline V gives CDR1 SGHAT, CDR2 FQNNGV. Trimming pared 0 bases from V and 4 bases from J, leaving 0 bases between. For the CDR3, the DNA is TGTGCCAGCAGCTTAGACACTGAAGCTTTCTTT. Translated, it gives CASSLDTEAFF.

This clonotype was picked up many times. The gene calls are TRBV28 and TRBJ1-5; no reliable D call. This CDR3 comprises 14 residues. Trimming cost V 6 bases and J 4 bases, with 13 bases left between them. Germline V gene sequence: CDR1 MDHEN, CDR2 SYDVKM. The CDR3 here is CASSPPDGNQPQHF. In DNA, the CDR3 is TGTGCCAGCAGCCCTCCGGACGGGAATCAGCCCCAGCATTTT.

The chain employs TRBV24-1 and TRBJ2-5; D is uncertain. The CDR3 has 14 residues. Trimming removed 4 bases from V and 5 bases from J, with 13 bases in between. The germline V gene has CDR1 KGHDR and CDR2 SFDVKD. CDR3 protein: CATSDPKGKETQYF. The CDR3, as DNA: TGTGCCACCAGTGACCCGAAAGGGAAGGAGACCCAGTACTTC.

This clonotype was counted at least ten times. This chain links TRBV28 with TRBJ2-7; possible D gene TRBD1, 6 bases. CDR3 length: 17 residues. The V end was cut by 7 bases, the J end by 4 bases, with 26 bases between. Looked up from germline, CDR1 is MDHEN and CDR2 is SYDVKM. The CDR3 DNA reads TGTGCCAGCACCCGAGACCCGGGACACCCGGAAGTGTACGAGCAGTACTTC. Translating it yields CASTRDPGHPEVYEQYF.

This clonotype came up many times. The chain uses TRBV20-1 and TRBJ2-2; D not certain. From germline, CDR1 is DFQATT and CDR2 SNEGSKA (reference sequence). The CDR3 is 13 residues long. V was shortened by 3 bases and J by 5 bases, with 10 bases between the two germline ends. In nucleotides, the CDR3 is TGCAGTGCTAGGAGCTTGTGGACCGGGGAGCTGTTTTTT. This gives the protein CSARSLWTGELFF.

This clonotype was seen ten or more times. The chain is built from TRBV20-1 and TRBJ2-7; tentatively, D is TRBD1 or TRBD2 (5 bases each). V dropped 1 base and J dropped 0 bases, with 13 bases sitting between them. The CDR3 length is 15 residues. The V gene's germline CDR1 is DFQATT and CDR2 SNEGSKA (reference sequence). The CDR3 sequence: CSARGPGGSSYEQYF. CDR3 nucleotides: TGCAGTGCTAGAGGCCCTGGGGGAAGCTCCTACGAGCAGTACTTC.

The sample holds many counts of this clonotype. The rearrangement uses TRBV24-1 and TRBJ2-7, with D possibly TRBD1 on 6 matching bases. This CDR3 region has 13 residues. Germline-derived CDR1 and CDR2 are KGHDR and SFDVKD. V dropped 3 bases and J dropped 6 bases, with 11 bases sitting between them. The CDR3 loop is CATSDGGSGEQYF. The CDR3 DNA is TGTGCCACCAGTGATGGGGGCTCGGGCGAGCAGTACTTC.

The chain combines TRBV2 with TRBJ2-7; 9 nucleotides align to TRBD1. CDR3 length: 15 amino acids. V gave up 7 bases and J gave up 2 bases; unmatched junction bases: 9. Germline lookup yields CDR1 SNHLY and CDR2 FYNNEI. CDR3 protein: CASKRGQGLTYEQYF. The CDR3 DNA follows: TGTGCCAGCAAGCGTGGACAGGGGTTGACCTACGAGCAGTACTTC.

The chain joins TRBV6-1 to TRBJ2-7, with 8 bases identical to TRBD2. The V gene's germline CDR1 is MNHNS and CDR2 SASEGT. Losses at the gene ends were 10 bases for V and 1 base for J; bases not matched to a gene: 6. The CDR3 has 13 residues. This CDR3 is CAIQAGESYEQYF. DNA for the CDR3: TGTGCCATACAAGCGGGAGAATCCTACGAGCAGTACTTC.

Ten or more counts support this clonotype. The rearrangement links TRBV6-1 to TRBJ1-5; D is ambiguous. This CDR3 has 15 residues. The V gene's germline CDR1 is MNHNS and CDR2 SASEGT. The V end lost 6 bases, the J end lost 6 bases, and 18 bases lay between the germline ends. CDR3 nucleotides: TGTGCCAGCAGAAAACACCGAGATCGGGGTCAGCCCCAGCATTTT. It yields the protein CASRKHRDRGQPQHF.

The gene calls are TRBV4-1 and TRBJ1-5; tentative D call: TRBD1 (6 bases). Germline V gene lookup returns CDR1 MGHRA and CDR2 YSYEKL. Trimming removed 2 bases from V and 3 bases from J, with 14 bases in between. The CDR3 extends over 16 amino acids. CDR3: CASSQLPGVDNQPQHF. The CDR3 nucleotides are TGCGCCAGCAGCCAACTCCCAGGGGTGGACAATCAGCCCCAGCATTTT.

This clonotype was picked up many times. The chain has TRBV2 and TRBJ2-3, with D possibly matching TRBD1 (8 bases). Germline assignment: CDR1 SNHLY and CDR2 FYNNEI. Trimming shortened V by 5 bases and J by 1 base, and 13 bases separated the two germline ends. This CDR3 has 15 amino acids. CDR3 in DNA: TGTGCCAGCAGTTCCACAGGGGGGGGCACAGATACGCAGTATTTT. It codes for CASSSTGGGTDTQYF.

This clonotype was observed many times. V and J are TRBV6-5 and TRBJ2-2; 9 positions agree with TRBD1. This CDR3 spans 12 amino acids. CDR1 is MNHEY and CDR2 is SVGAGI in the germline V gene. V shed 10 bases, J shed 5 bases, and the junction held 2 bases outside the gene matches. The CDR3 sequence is CAIDRGTGELFF. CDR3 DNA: TGTGCCATCGACAGGGGGACCGGGGAGCTGTTTTTT.

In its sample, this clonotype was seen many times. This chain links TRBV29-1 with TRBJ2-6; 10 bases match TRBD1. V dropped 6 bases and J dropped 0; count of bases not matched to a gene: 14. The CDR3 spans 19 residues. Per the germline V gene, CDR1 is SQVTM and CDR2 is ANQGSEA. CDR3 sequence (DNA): TGCAGCGTAGACGGAAACCCGGGACAGGGGATCTCTGGGGCCAACGTCCTGACTTTC. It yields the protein CSVDGNPGQGISGANVLTF. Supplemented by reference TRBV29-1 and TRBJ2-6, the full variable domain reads SAVISQKPSRDICQRGTSLTIQCQVDSQVTMMFWYRQQPGQSLTLIATANQGSEATYESGFVIDKFPISRPNLTFSTLTVSNMSPEDSSIYLCSVDGNPGQGISGANVLTFGAGSRLTVL.

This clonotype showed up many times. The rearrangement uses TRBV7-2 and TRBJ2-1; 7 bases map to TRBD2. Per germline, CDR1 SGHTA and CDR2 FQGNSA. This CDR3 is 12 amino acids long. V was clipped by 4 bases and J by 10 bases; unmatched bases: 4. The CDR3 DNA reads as TGTGCCAGCAGCTCAGCGGGATTCGAGCAGTTCTTC. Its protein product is CASSSAGFEQFF.

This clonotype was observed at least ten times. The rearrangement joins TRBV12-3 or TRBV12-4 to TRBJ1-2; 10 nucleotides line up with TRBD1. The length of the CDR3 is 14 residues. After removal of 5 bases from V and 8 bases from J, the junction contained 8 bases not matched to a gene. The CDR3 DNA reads TGTGCCAGCAGTCCGTACGACAGGGGGCAAGGCTACACCTTC. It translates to CASSPYDRGQGYTF.

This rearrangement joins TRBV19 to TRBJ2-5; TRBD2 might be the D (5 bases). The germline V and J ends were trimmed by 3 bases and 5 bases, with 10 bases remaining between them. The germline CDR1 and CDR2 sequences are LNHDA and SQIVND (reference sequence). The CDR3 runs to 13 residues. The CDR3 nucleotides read TGTGCCAGTAGTATGGGCGGCGGGGAGACCCAGTACTTC. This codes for CASSMGGGETQYF. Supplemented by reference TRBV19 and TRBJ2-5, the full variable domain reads DGGITQSPKYLFRKEGQNVTLSCEQNLNHDAMYWYRQDPGQGLRLIYYSQIVNDFQKGDIAEGYSVSREKKESFPLTVTSAQKNPTAFYLCASSMGGGETQYFGPGTRLLVL.

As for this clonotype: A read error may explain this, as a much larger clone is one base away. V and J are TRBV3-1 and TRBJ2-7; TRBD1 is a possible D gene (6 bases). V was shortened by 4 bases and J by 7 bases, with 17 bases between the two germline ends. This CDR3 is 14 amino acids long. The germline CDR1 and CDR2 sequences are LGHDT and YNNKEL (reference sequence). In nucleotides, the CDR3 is TGTGCCAGCAGCCGTACGGTCAGTAGGGGGGAGCAGTACTTC. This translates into CASSRTVSRGEQYF.

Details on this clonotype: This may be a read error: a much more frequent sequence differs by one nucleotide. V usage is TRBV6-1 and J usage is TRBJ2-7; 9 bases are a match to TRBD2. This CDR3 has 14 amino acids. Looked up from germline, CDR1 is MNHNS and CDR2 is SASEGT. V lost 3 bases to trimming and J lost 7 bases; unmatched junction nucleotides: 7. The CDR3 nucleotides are TGTGCCAGCAGTGACGGAGCGGGAGGACGGGAGCAGTACTTC. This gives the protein CASSDGAGGREQYF.

The CDR3 loop reads CAWSVRRGGYTGELFF. The CDR3 coding sequence is TGTGCCTGGAGTGTCCGACGGGGGGGCTACACCGGGGAGCTGTTTTTT. This chain uses TRBV30 with TRBJ2-2; 8 nucleotides match TRBD2. The junction had 6 bases not matched to a gene; V was cut back by 0 bases and J by 3 bases. CDR1 and CDR2 (germline): GTSNPN, SVGIG (reference sequence). CDR3 length: 16 residues.

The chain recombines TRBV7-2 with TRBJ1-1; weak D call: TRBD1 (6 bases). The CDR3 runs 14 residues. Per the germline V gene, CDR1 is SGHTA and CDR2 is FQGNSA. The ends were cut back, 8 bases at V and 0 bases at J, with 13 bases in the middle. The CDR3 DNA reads TGTGCCAGCCTGGACAGTTCCATGAACACTGAAGCTTTCTTT. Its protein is CASLDSSMNTEAFF.

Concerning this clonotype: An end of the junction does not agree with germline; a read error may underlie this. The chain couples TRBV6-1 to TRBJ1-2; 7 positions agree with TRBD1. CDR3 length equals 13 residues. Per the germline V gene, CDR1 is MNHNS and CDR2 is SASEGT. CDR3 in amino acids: CASTIGGRYGYNF. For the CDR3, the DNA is TGTGCCAGCACAATAGGGGGCCGCTATGGCTACAACTTC.